This TCR beta chain is drawn from a study of cytomegalovirus exposure and HLA in healthy donors (dated by TCRdb to the late 2010s). About the investigation overall: In an earlier analysis of 550 to 750 of the donors, under 300 Gb of sequence data and 90 million to 120 million unique TCR beta sequences from approximately 180 million T cells were reported. The study used immunosequencing to profile the T cell repertoires of several hundred subjects and linked those repertoires to cytomegalovirus serostatus. Donor age, sex, ethnicity and CMV serostatus were collected together with the repertoire data. Among some 400 genotyped donors of the cohort, an average of roughly 240,000 unique TCR beta nucleotide sequences were sequenced per donor, roughly 18% of them non-productive. In an earlier analysis of 500 to 650 of the donors, high-throughput TCR beta sequencing was used to judge whether each TCR beta V gene segment behaved as functional or pseudogenic. The study aimed to test whether signatures of past pathogen exposure could be identified by cataloging public T cell receptors. To predict cytomegalovirus infection status, the study combined high-throughput TCR immunosequencing, statistical association of individual TCRs with disease status, and machine learning. The genetic ancestry cluster associated with self-reported Caucasian donors included about four fifths of the 300 to 450 genotyped donors. HLA typing included class I and class II loci at four-digit resolution. The number of typed donors differed by locus: 629-630 for A, B, C, DRB1 and DQB1; 500 to 550 for DQA1; approximately 600 for DPA1; and some 450 for DPB1. An early release covering around 630 HLA-typed donors comprised about 310 gigabases of sequencing data and 65 million to 100 million unique TCR sequences. A separate validation cohort of 100 to 150 different subjects was used in addition to the approximately 640-subject first cohort. A handful of DR-DQ haplotypes were handled as single units for association and clustering because linkage in the cohort was strong. Rather than drawing on any new phenotypic data, the later analysis identified candidate immune exposures from TCR beta sequences and the way those sequences occurred across donors. A later analysis re-examined previously published TCR beta repertoires from roughly 650 donors and added high-resolution HLA genotyping to investigate patterns of TCR occurrence. A later genetic analysis took genome-wide SNP genotypes for about three fifths of the 666 donors and used that subset as a discovery cohort. All discovery cohort repertoires had been generated on a single sequencing platform. General conclusions and limits of the study: In a later analysis, HLA-associated TCR beta chains were found to be more clonally expanded and to have lower generation probabilities than equally common non-associated chains. Several of the top co-occurrence clusters appeared to be linked to parvovirus B19, influenza, CMV and Epstein-Barr virus, according to a later analysis. Most TCR sequences were observed very rarely across donors, whereas some public TCRs were present in many individuals. V-gene and J-gene trimming of TCR beta chains was associated with a missense DCLRE1C variant in a later genetic analysis, and the association was replicated in an independent cohort. This cohort had only TCR beta chains sequenced, and the lack of alpha or paired-chain data limited which features could be detected. When HLA alleles, especially DR and DQ, strongly co-occurred, TCR associations were difficult to assign to individual alleles. The classifier was reported to diagnose cytomegalovirus status with high specificity and sensitivity in both the original cohort and the validation cohort. Correlated functional status among segregating V segments might reflect linkage disequilibrium, but an unknown experimental factor could not be ruled out. Broadly in line with IMGT annotations, most TCR beta V segments showed up in productive rearrangements about 87% or about 30% of the time in an earlier analysis of roughly 590 of the donors. Some IMGT-functional V segments, including TRBV6-2 and TRBV6-3, could not be distinguished by the 87-base-pair reads and were therefore excluded. According to a later analysis, most CMV-associated TCR beta chains appeared to be HLA-restricted, and the HLA associations seemed to be driven largely by CMV exposure. A later genetic analysis reported fewer N-insertions in productive TCRs among donors in an Asian-associated ancestry cluster than the roughly 690-donor mean. About 17 rarely observed V segments, including chromosome 9 orphons, were excluded from the earlier analysis of 550 to 700 of the donors because counts were too low. CMV serostatus was the only immune exposure information available for the cohort. The authors suggested that the approach could potentially be extended to other disease states and immunological phenotypes. A further reported finding was that TCR beta sequences accurately predicted the HLA-A and HLA-B alleles for most subjects in the first cohort. Presence/absence analyses assumed roughly uniform sequencing depth across donors, an assumption that may not hold. A cluster of highly shared sequence variants was judged likely to be a technical artifact of the sequencing pipeline. The study gave a list of some 150 TCR beta chains associated with cytomegalovirus. In a later analysis, the rate of TCR association differed among HLA loci, with DRB1 alleles having the most associated TCRs and HLA-C alleles having the fewest. A few of the identified cytomegalovirus-associated TCR beta chains were confirmed in vitro to be specific for cytomegalovirus antigens. Because some donors lacked HLA typing at each locus, the association tests relied only on the typed subset. A later analysis associated 16,951 TCR beta sequences with specific HLA alleles at a false discovery rate of 0.05.

The cohort was made up of about 610 healthy bone marrow donors. Cohort members were all nominally healthy when sampled, although unrecorded immune exposures were likely present. The donor tested CMV seronegative and was one of the 352 seronegative cohort members. A peripheral blood sample was collected from each donor, and TCR beta sequencing was performed on peripheral blood mononuclear cells. Genomic DNA was extracted from the blood cell samples with the Qiagen DNeasy Blood Extraction Kit. Reading from cysteine to phenylalanine, the CDR3 counts 16 amino acids. Left in the record is the CDR3 DNA by itself, 48 bases read in frame from the first base. The germline V gene (reference sequence) gives CDR1 as SGHNT and CDR2 as YYREEE. Trimming leaves V shorter by 3 bases and J shorter by 3 bases, with the junction holding 11 bases beyond the gene matches. Library construction relied on the immunoSEQ multiplex PCR assay. For the multiplex PCR, a mixture combining 60 forward primers for TCR Vbeta segments and 13 reverse primers for TCR Jbeta segments was used. The CDR3 region of rearranged TCR beta genes was amplified from genomic DNA with a multiplex PCR assay. On the Illumina HiSeq System, the amplified TCR beta libraries were sequenced as 87-base-pair reads. The paper's processing steps were these. In a later analysis, tens of millions of unique TCR beta chains were counted across the 690 or so repertoires, and roughly 11 million of these chains were shared by at least two donors. Raw reads were error-corrected and collapsed into unique sequences with a nearest-neighbor algorithm that merged closely related sequences to remove PCR and sequencing errors. CDR3 sequences were aligned to IMGT reference sequences to assign V, D and J gene segments. For a sequence to be retained, a match of at least six nucleotides to both a V gene segment and a J gene segment was required. Rearrangements were classified as productive when the CDR3 lacked stop codons and remained in frame with V and J, and all other rearrangements were classified as non-productive. CDR3 was defined by IMGT convention, running from the second conserved V-encoded cysteine to the conserved J-encoded phenylalanine. The earlier analysis of 500 to 600 of the donors excluded sequences that lacked an unambiguous match to a single V gene segment. In an earlier analysis of several hundred of the donors, a V segment was called functional when productive rearrangements were above 56.7%, and segregating when the standard deviation between donors exceeded 5%. A statistical classification framework was built for diagnosing cytomegalovirus status from the catalog of TCR beta chain sequences. V and J gene assignment, in a later analysis, came from comparing TCR nucleotide sequences with IMGT/GENE-DB human TR gene sequences. A later analysis assigned CDR3 sequences and most-parsimonious VDJ recombination scenarios with the TCRdist pipeline. In a later analysis, every TCR beta chain was defined by the combination of its CDR3 amino acid sequence and its V-gene family, and reads without a unique V-gene family were dropped. As a way to deal with suspected cross-contamination and a sequencing artifact, a later analysis dropped under 600 nucleotide sequences that were highly shared and had low generation probability. For each public chain, a later analysis derived a clonal expansion index from normalized ranks of inferred template counts within each repertoire. In a later analysis, generation probabilities were computed with a VDJ recombination model fitted to out-of-frame rearrangements, and the resulting probabilities were checked against IGoR. A later analysis scored TCR-TCR, TCR-HLA and TCR-CMV co-occurrence with hypergeometric tests, applying a repertoire-size bias correction to TCR pairs. In a later analysis, false discovery rates were estimated by permuting HLA or CMV assignments 20 times. In a later analysis, co-occurring TCRs were grouped with DBSCAN, and TCRdist sequence similarity was added when clustering was performed within HLA-allele-positive subsets. Repertoires with fewer than 30,000 or more than 120,000 public chains were left out of co-occurrence clustering, as were roughly five repertoires with anomalous nucleotide sharing. The table was pulled from immuneACCESS by TCRdb, which kept in-frame rearrangements only. Such tables lose some clones; where checked, under half of the loss comes from unresolved V genes, and the rest has no known cause. V and J calls and clone size are given by that table; D and trimming were obtained from the DNA. In this sample the table shows about 160,000 clones, about 80% of which occur a single time. Roughly 4.4% of the sample lies in the top ten.

Worth noting for this clone: The clone's antigen remains unknown. The record has no base qualities; no much larger clone is one base away.

This receptor was taken from a man in his thirties or forties in good health and CMV-seronegative. The sequenced sample consisted of PBMCs. This chain joins TRBV5-4 to TRBJ2-5; 7 bases in the middle match TRBD1. The CDR3 protein is CASSYYRTGAKETQYF. The DNA sequence is given as TGTGCCAGCAGCTACTACCGGACAGGAGCTAAAGAGACCCAGTACTTC.